A selection of T cell receptor beta chains follows, all from one sample in a study of chemoradiotherapy in HPV16-positive cancers. The table came from immunoSEQ multiplex PCR; TCRdb's copy has only in-frame clones and leaves some out. The sample lists roughly 14,000 clones, approximately 89% seen once, with about 3.9% in the top ten. Specimen: tumor tissue, collected from a patient who underwent chemoradiotherapy. Source of these receptors: a human donor with HPV-associated anogenital cancer. Each CDR3 is given without its conserved first and last residue. Each record gives: J gene, V gene, clone size, D gene, CDR3 protein. The D gene is left open where the match is weak. The listing skips clone size in some rows; elsewhere it reads once, few, many or a size class.

>TRBJ1-6|TRBV30|-|-
AWRQGNYNSPLH
>TRBJ2-2|TRBV7-2|-|-
ASSLGLGSGELF
>TRBJ2-1|TRBV2|-|-
ASSRNEQF
>TRBJ2-7|TRBV7-2|-|-
ASSLGRAYEQY
>TRBJ2-6|TRBV10-3|-|-
ATKHFSGANVLT
>TRBJ1-2|TRBV30|-|-
AWSTTDSVT
>TRBJ1-1|TRBV7-9|-|TRBD1
ASSLAQGGNTEAF
>TRBJ1-4|TRBV5-1|once|-
ASRGWSEKLF
>TRBJ2-7|TRBV5-1|-|TRBD2
ASQLAGDNEQY
>TRBJ2-7|TRBV7-8|once|TRBD2
ASSRLPGLAGTDEQY
>TRBJ2-7|TRBV6-1|-|TRBD2
ASRGRGFSYEQY
>TRBJ1-1|TRBV6-5|few|-
ASSSGTLGVHAF
>TRBJ2-1|TRBV6-6|-|TRBD2
ASSLPIAGDQF
>TRBJ2-1|TRBV6-4|once|TRBD1
ASNRDSVYNEQF
>TRBJ1-1|TRBV7-9|-|-
ASSFQGQSTEAF
>TRBJ2-3|TRBV7-9|once|-
ASSPGARDTQY
>TRBJ2-3|TRBV9|-|TRBD1
ASSVGQTTDTQY
>TRBJ2-3|TRBV5-1|-|-
ASSSIEFSTDTQY
>TRBJ2-2|TRBV15|-|-
ATSRAAGAGELF
>TRBJ1-2|TRBV6-1|-|TRBD1
ASGTGDERGYT
>TRBJ1-5|TRBV9|-|TRBD1
ASSVGTGPSQPQH
>TRBJ1-3|TRBV5-4|-|-
ASSLDFYSGNTIY
>TRBJ2-2|TRBV11-3|-|-
ASSPGIGSGELF
>TRBJ2-1|TRBV4-2|-|-
ASSQVGLVEQF
>TRBJ1-2|TRBV29-1|-|-
SVEDWEPYGYT
>TRBJ1-4|TRBV7-8|-|-
ASSLVRWRQPPNEKLF
>TRBJ2-3|TRBV19|-|-
ASSIGTKWH
>TRBJ1-3|TRBV4-1|-|-
ASSQDPPTSGNTIY
>TRBJ2-7|TRBV10-1|-|-
ASSDPGSHEQY
>TRBJ1-5|TRBV7-9|-|-
ASTQGQDQPQH
>TRBJ1-1|TRBV5-4|-|-
ASSWDGTEAF
>TRBJ2-7|TRBV11-3|-|-
ASSLIQYEQY
>TRBJ2-1|TRBV10-3|-|-
AISEVHNEQF
>TRBJ2-2|TRBV6-5|-|-
ASSQQGLHTGELF
>TRBJ2-4|TRBV11-3|once|TRBD2
ASSRLAGVRIQY
>TRBJ2-3|TRBV10-3|-|-
AISATDTQY
>TRBJ2-7|TRBV7-2|-|TRBD2
ASSITSASYEQY
>TRBJ2-7|TRBV27|-|-
ASSSGDSLFNEQY
>TRBJ2-5|TRBV6-1|-|-
ASSEGILLGSRETQY
>TRBJ1-1|TRBV5-5|-|-
ASFWGSLNTEAF
>TRBJ1-5|TRBV7-9|-|-
ASSFGANQPQH
>TRBJ2-3|TRBV7-8|-|TRBD1
ASSLLGTGMTDTQY
>TRBJ1-4|TRBV4-1|-|-
ASTQGIGEKLF
>TRBJ2-7|TRBV5-1|-|TRBD1
ASSFGTVGIKYEQY
>TRBJ2-2|TRBV11-2|-|TRBD1
ASSLDRVGSGELF
>TRBJ1-4|TRBV6-6|-|-
ASSAVQGGEEKLF
>TRBJ2-7|TRBV28|-|-
ASSLWGVSYEQY
>TRBJ2-5|TRBV6-6|-|-
ASSRGWGETQY